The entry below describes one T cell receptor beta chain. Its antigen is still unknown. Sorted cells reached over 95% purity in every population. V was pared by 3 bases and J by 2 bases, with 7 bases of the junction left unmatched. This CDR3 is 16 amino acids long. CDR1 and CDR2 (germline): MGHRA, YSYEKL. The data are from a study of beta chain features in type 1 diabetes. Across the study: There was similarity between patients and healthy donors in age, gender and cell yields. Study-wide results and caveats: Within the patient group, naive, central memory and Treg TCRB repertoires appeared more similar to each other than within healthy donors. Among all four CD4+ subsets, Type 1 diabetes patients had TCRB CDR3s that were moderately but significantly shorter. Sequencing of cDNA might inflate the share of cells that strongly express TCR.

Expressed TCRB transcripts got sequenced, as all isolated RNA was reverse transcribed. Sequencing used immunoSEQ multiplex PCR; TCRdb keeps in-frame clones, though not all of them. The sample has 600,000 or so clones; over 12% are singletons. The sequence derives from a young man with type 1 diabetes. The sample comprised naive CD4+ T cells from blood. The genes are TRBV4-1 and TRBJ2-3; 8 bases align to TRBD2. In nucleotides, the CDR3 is TGCGCCAGCAGCCAGAGCGGGGGCGCAACCACAGATACGCAGTATTTT. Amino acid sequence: CASSQSGGATTDTQYF.